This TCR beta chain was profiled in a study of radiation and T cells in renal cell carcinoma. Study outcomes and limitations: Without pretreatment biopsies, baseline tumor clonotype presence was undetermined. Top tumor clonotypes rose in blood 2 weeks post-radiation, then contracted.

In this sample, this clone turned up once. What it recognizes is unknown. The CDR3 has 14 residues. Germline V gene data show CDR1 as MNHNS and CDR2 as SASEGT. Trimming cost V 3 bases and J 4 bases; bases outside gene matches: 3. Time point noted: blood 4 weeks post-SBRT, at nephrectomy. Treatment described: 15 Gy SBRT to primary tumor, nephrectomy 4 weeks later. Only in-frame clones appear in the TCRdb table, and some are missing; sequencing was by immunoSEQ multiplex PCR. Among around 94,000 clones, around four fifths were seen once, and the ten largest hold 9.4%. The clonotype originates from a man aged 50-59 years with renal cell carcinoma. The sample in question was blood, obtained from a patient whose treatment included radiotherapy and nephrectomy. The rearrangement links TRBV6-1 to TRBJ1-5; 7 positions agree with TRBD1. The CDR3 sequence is CASSETGRNQPQHF. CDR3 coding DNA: TGTGCCAGCAGTGAGACAGGGCGGAATCAGCCCCAGCATTTT.